This passage covers 21 T cell receptor beta chains from one sample sequenced in a study of blood T cell repertoires in COVID-19. Sequencing used immunoSEQ multiplex PCR; TCRdb keeps in-frame clones, though not all of them. The repertoire has approximately 360,000 clones, more than 70% of them found once; the top ten carry around 1.2%. Sequenced: peripheral blood. All receptors derive from a man in his forties with acute or convalescent COVID-19.

This rearrangement joins TRBV19 to TRBJ2-1; TRBD2 is a possible D gene (6 bases). V lost 4 bases, J lost 8 bases, and 15 bases lay in between. CDR1 LNHDA and CDR2 SQIVND come from the germline V gene (reference sequence). CDR3 length: 14 residues. The CDR3: CASSRRELGDEQFF. DNA for the CDR3: TGTGCCAGTAGTAGGCGGGAACTTGGGGATGAGCAGTTCTTC. The variable domain in full, with the rest retrieved from reference TRBV19 and TRBJ2-1, is DGGITQSPKYLFRKEGQNVTLSCEQNLNHDAMYWYRQDPGQGLRLIYYSQIVNDFQKGDIAEGYSVSREKKESFPLTVTSAQKNPTAFYLCASSRRELGDEQFFGPGTRLTVL.

The chain uses TRBV12-3 or TRBV12-4 and TRBJ1-6; a possible D gene is TRBD1 (5 bases). V lost 7 bases, J lost 9 bases, and 13 bases lay in between. The CDR3 has 13 amino acids. The CDR3 DNA sequence: TGTGCCAGCACCCCAGGGTATGGTTCACCCCTCCACTTT. Protein sequence: CASTPGYGSPLHF.

This chain links TRBV11-3 with TRBJ2-3; possibly TRBD2 for D (6 bases). The CDR3 spans 16 residues. The V gene lost 3 bases and the J gene lost 2 bases, with 15 bases spanning the gap. The V gene's germline CDR1 is SGHNT and CDR2 YENEEA. Written as DNA, the CDR3 is TGTGCCAGCAGCTTGGGGGACGGGGGATACACAGATACGCAGTATTTT. Protein sequence: CASSLGDGGYTDTQYF. Filled out from reference TRBV11-3 and TRBJ2-3, the complete variable domain reads EAGVVQSPRYKIIEKKQPVAFWCNPISGHNTLYWYLQNLGQGPELLIRYENEEAVDDSQLPKDRFSAERLKGVDSTLKIQPAELGDSAVYLCASSLGDGGYTDTQYFGPGTRLTVL.

V and J are TRBV14 and TRBJ1-5; no clear D gene. CDR3 length: 15 residues. V shed 4 bases and J shed 4 bases, with 14 bases lying between them. Germline V gene sequence: CDR1 SGHDN, CDR2 FVKESK. This chain's CDR3 is CASSPAAGTNQPQHF. The DNA of the CDR3 is TGTGCCAGCAGCCCGGCGGCGGGAACGAATCAGCCCCAGCATTTT.

The V gene is TRBV6-5, the J gene TRBJ2-1; 7 bases are a match to TRBD2. The CDR3 runs to 15 residues. The germline gives CDR1 MNHEY, CDR2 SVGAGI. V gave up 2 bases and J gave up 6 bases; unmatched junction bases: 7. The CDR3: CASSYNHIAGNEQFF. The CDR3 nucleotides are TGTGCCAGCAGTTACAACCATATAGCGGGCAATGAGCAGTTCTTC.

J is TRBJ1-2 and V is TRBV7-2; the match to TRBD1 covers 7 bases. Germline lookup yields CDR1 SGHTA and CDR2 FQGNSA. The CDR3 extends over 16 amino acids. Trimming removed 3 bases from V and 4 bases from J; junction bases left unmatched: 11. CDR3 sequence: CASSFFGTERIYGYTF. CDR3 in DNA: TGTGCCAGCAGCTTCTTTGGGACAGAGAGAATCTATGGCTACACCTTC.

DNA of the CDR3: TGTGCCAGCAGTGAATCGGGGGGGAGGCGATCTGGCGGCTATGGCTACACCTTC. Translated: CASSESGGRRSGGYGYTF. This rearrangement joins TRBV6-1 to TRBJ1-2; D is possibly TRBD1 (5 bases). The germline gives CDR1 MNHNS, CDR2 SASEGT. V lost 2 bases and J lost 4, with 23 bases in between. The CDR3 contains 18 residues.

V and J are TRBV23-1 and TRBJ1-1, with 7 positions matching TRBD1. TRBV23-1 is designated an ORF whose function remains uncertain. This CDR3 is 15 amino acids long. The trim removed 8 bases at V and 0 bases at J, leaving 9 bases unmatched. This CDR3 reads CASDGGGIVNTEAFF. The CDR3 nucleotides read TGCGCCAGCGACGGAGGGGGCATAGTGAACACTGAAGCTTTCTTT.

V usage is TRBV25-1 and J usage is TRBJ1-6; D gene unclear. CDR3 length: 15 residues. Germline CDR1 reads MGHDK; CDR2 reads SYGVNS. Between the trimmed V and J ends, which lost 1 base and 7 bases, there was a span of 11 bases. The CDR3 DNA follows: TGTGCCAGCAGTGAATTTAGCGCCTGGAATTCACCCCTCCACTTT. This gives the protein CASSEFSAWNSPLHF.

The V and J genes are TRBV6-5 and TRBJ1-2; D perhaps matches TRBD1 (5 bases). V shed 11 bases and J shed 2 bases, with 12 bases lying between them. CDR3 length: 12 amino acids. Germline V gene sequence: CDR1 MNHEY, CDR2 SVGAGI. DNA for the CDR3: TGTGCCTGGGGGGACCAGAACTATGGCTACACCTTC. This gives the protein CAWGDQNYGYTF.

This rearrangement joins TRBV10-2 to TRBJ1-5; D perhaps matches TRBD1 (6 bases). Trimming removed 7 bases from V and 3 bases from J, with 10 bases in between. This CDR3 spans 13 amino acids. Germline V gene sequence: CDR1 WSHSY, CDR2 SAAADI. The CDR3 loop is CASTRGPNQPQHF. As DNA, the CDR3 is TGCGCCAGCACCAGGGGACCCAATCAGCCCCAGCATTTT.

The V and J genes are TRBV13 and TRBJ2-3, with 14 bases lining up with TRBD2. CDR1 is PRHDT, CDR2 FYEKMQ, per germline (reference sequence). V was clipped by 5 bases and J by 11 bases; unmatched bases: 9. CDR3 size: 15 residues. CDR3 bases: TGTGCCAGCAGCGCCCCGACTAGCGGGGGGGGCCAGCAGTATTTT. Translating it yields CASSAPTSGGGQQYF.

The chain joins TRBV4-1 to TRBJ2-7; 7 bases fit TRBD2. Trimming cost V 1 base and J 2 bases; bases outside gene matches: 5. The CDR3 loop spans 15 amino acids. The germline V gene encodes CDR1 MGHRA and CDR2 YSYEKL. The CDR3 DNA is TGCGCCAGCAGCCAAGGAGGACTAGGGCCCTACGAGCAGTACTTC. Encoded protein: CASSQGGLGPYEQYF.

The chain combines TRBV12-3 or TRBV12-4 with TRBJ1-2; TRBD1 matches 7 bases. The CDR3 runs 13 residues. With V trimmed by 5 bases and J by 7 bases, 7 bases remained unmatched. In DNA form, the CDR3 reads TGTGCCAGCAGTCCAACGACAGGGACTGGCTACACCTTC. It yields the protein CASSPTTGTGYTF.

The chain is built from TRBV27 and TRBJ1-1, with 12 bases that match TRBD1. The junction had 8 bases not matched to a gene; V was cut back by 5 bases and J by 10 bases. The CDR3 extends over 14 amino acids. CDR1 is MNHEY, CDR2 SMNVEV, per germline (reference sequence). The CDR3 spells CASSLGQGATVAFF. The CDR3 DNA sequence: TGTGCCAGCAGTCTGGGACAGGGGGCTACAGTAGCTTTCTTT.

The V gene is TRBV4-1, the J gene TRBJ2-3; a possible D gene is TRBD2 (7 bases). The germline V and J ends were trimmed by 4 bases and 5 bases, with 22 bases remaining between them. Germline CDR1 MGHRA, CDR2 YSYEKL. This CDR3 spans 17 amino acids. The CDR3 bases are TGCGCCAGCAGCCTAAGGGGTGGGGGGGCCTTGGTAGATACGCAGTATTTT. Its translation is CASSLRGGGALVDTQYF.

The chain employs TRBV5-1 and TRBJ2-1, with a tentative D call TRBD2 (5 bases). This CDR3 region has 16 residues. The V gene lost 4 bases and the J gene lost 2 bases, with 16 bases spanning the gap. The germline V gene encodes CDR1 SGHRS and CDR2 YFSETQ. DNA of the CDR3: TGCGCCAGCAGCCTGGGAGCGGAGCCCACCTACAATGAGCAGTTCTTC. It translates to CASSLGAEPTYNEQFF.

The rearrangement links TRBV28 to TRBJ1-5; 9 bases match TRBD1. Germline values: CDR1 MDHEN, CDR2 SYDVKM. V shed 6 bases and J 3 bases; nucleotides not matched to a gene: 15. CDR3 length: 18 amino acids. The CDR3: CASRTRTGETVPNQPQHF. CDR3 DNA: TGTGCCAGCAGAACCCGGACAGGGGAGACGGTGCCCAATCAGCCCCAGCATTTT.

This chain links TRBV2 with TRBJ1-5; TRBD1 matches 8 bases. The CDR3 extends over 15 amino acids. Trimming at V came to 8 bases and at J to 5 bases, leaving 11 bases not matched to a gene. Germline CDR1 and CDR2: SNHLY and FYNNEI. CDR3 in amino acids: CASRLTGERDQPQHF. CDR3 nucleotides: TGTGCCAGCCGGTTGACAGGGGAAAGAGATCAGCCCCAGCATTTT.

The V and J genes are TRBV27 and TRBJ1-1, with D perhaps matching TRBD1 (6 bases). This CDR3 comprises 14 residues. Looked up from germline, CDR1 is MNHEY and CDR2 is SMNVEV (reference sequence). V was shortened by 3 bases and J by 7 bases, with 15 bases between the two germline ends. The CDR3 region is CASSFSRGRVEAFF. The CDR3 nucleotides are TGTGCCAGCAGTTTTTCCAGGGGCAGGGTTGAAGCTTTCTTT.

The rearrangement uses TRBV12-5 and TRBJ2-7; D not certain. Per germline, CDR1 LGHNT and CDR2 FRNRAP. The CDR3 loop spans 12 amino acids. The V and J ends lost 0 bases and 9 bases respectively, with 9 bases between them. The CDR3 DNA follows: TGTGCTAGTGGTTTGGTACCCTCGGGGCAGTACTTC. Translation: CASGLVPSGQYF.